The source of this TCR beta chain is a study of blood T cell repertoires in COVID-19. Study-level information: From T cells, B-cell-depleted T cells, or PBMCs came the material, which was cDNA or gDNA.

The protocol was immunoSEQ multiplex PCR, while the TCRdb copy is restricted to in-frame clones and leaves out a portion. The sample holds approximately 210,000 clones, roughly 86% seen once. This CDR3 spans 13 amino acids. V lost 7 bases and J 5 bases, leaving 12 bases between the germline ends. Germline CDR1 is WSHSY and CDR2 is SAAADI. V gene TRBV10-2 combines with J gene TRBJ2-1; D perhaps matches TRBD1 (6 bases). Sequences were obtained from peripheral blood. The receptor's source is a woman between 65 and 79 years old with active or convalescent COVID-19. The CDR3 here is CASTQDSHNEQFF. DNA for the CDR3: TGCGCCAGCACTCAGGACAGTCACAATGAGCAGTTCTTC.